A selection of T cell receptor beta chains follows, all from one sample in a study of control samples from healthy donors and cancer patients. Measured with immunoSEQ multiplex PCR; TCRdb has only the in-frame clones, and not every one. The sample contains about 190,000 clones, 91% of which appear only once. Sequencing was carried out using blood. The receptors shown here come from a man aged 25 to 40 in good health. CDR3s include the opening cysteine and the closing phenylalanine or tryptophan. D genes are given only for firm matches. Clone size appears in some rows only: once, few, many, or a class for an expanded clone.

J gene	clone size	D gene	V gene	CDR3 length	CDR3 protein	CDR3 DNA
TRBJ1-5	NA	TRBD1	TRBV12-5	15	CASGFHGQGDQPQHF	TGTGCTAGTGGTTTCCACGGACAGGGAGATCAGCCCCAGCATTTT
TRBJ1-1	once	NA	TRBV7-9	14	CASSSSGWNTEAFF	TGTGCCAGCAGCTCCAGTGGTTGGAACACTGAAGCTTTCTTT
TRBJ2-7	NA	NA	TRBV23-1	14	CASSRGRTTYEQYF	TGCGCCAGCAGTCGCGGCAGGACAACCTACGAGCAGTACTTC
TRBJ1-3	NA	NA	TRBV9	15	CASSVRGAGGNTIYF	TGTGCCAGCAGCGTAAGGGGGGCGGGCGGAAACACCATATATTTT
TRBJ2-3	NA	NA	TRBV15	15	CATSRGINIADTQYF	TGTGCCACCAGCAGAGGTATTAATATTGCAGATACGCAGTATTTT
TRBJ1-6	NA	NA	TRBV28	12	CASSGGNSPLHF	TGTGCCAGCAGTGGGGGTAATTCACCCCTCCACTTT
TRBJ1-5	once	NA	TRBV9	15	CASSVDQGGGQPQHF	TGTGCCAGCAGCGTAGATCAGGGCGGTGGTCAGCCCCAGCATTTT
TRBJ2-1	NA	NA	TRBV25-1	16	CASSELGRNRVDEQFF	TGTGCCAGCAGTGAATTGGGGCGGAACAGGGTCGATGAGCAGTTCTTC
TRBJ2-3	NA	NA	TRBV11-3	14	CATLKRATGDTQYF	TGTGCCACCCTCAAAAGGGCGACGGGGGATACGCAGTATTTT
TRBJ1-1	NA	TRBD1	TRBV6-1	17	CASSEDRLGRGDTEAFF	TGTGCCAGCAGTGAAGATCGGTTAGGCAGGGGGGACACTGAAGCTTTCTTT
TRBJ2-1	NA	NA	TRBV4-2	15	CASSQDRQSHNEQFF	TGTGCCAGCAGCCAAGATAGACAGTCCCACAATGAGCAGTTCTTC
TRBJ1-5	NA	NA	TRBV29-1	14	CSVAQGQPNQPQHF	TGCAGCGTCGCACAGGGACAACCGAATCAGCCCCAGCATTTT
TRBJ2-7	NA	NA	TRBV30	15	CAWSLGHPSTYEQYF	TGTGCCTGGAGCCTAGGACACCCTTCCACCTACGAGCAGTACTTC
TRBJ1-6	NA	NA	TRBV18	12	CASSGGNSPLHF	TGTGCCAGCTCAGGGGGTAATTCACCCCTCCACTTT
TRBJ1-1	NA	NA	TRBV7-9	13	CASSSGASTEAFF	TGTGCCAGCAGCTCAGGGGCGAGCACTGAAGCTTTCTTT
TRBJ1-2	NA	NA	TRBV19	16	CASSIVPQGPLDGYTF	TGTGCCAGTAGTATAGTCCCACAGGGCCCGCTGGATGGCTACACCTTC
TRBJ1-2	NA	NA	TRBV4-1	18	CASSQDLIVRGANYGYTF	TGCGCCAGCAGCCAAGATCTTATCGTGAGGGGCGCTAACTATGGCTACACCTTC
TRBJ1-2	NA	NA	TRBV3-1/TRBV3-2	14	CASSQDLGPYGYTF	TGTGCCAGCAGCCAAGATCTAGGGCCATATGGCTACACCTTC
TRBJ1-4	NA	NA	TRBV5-1	13	CASSLGVREKLFF	TGCGCCAGCAGCTTAGGGGTTCGTGAAAAACTGTTTTTT
TRBJ1-3	NA	NA	TRBV11-2	19	CASSLDRRTEGNSGNTIYF	TGTGCCAGCAGCTTAGATCGACGGACTGAGGGAAACTCTGGAAACACCATATATTTT
TRBJ1-2	NA	NA	TRBV10-2	12	CASSGGDYGYTF	TGCGCCAGCAGTGGCGGGGACTATGGCTACACCTTC
TRBJ2-7	NA	NA	TRBV3-1/TRBV3-2	14	CASSQDLSRREQYF	TGTGCCAGCAGCCAAGATTTAAGCCGGCGCGAGCAGTACTTC
TRBJ2-3	once	TRBD2	TRBV6-1	17	CASSEGVRGDRTDTQYF	TGTGCCAGCAGTGAAGGTGTGCGGGGGGACCGCACAGATACGCAGTATTTT
TRBJ2-7	NA	TRBD2	TRBV29-1	14	CSVSVSGGAREQYF	TGCAGCGTTTCCGTGAGCGGGGGGGCGAGGGAGCAGTACTTC
TRBJ2-2	NA	TRBD2	TRBV2	14	CASSAGGAPGELFF	TGTGCCAGCAGTGCCGGGGGGGCGCCCGGGGAGCTGTTTTTT
TRBJ1-4	once	NA	TRBV19	16	CASKPGTDSTNEKLFF	TGTGCCAGTAAACCCGGGACCGATTCAACTAATGAAAAACTGTTTTTT
TRBJ1-4	NA	TRBD1	TRBV7-2	13	CASSLGQGEKLFF	TGTGCCAGCAGCTTAGGACAGGGTGAAAAACTGTTTTTT
TRBJ2-1	NA	NA	TRBV2	12	CASQMPGTEQFF	TGTGCCAGCCAAATGCCAGGGACTGAGCAGTTCTTC
TRBJ2-7	few	TRBD2	TRBV7-8	19	CASSRRGTAGTSGHYEQYF	TGTGCCAGCAGCCGGCGAGGGACAGCCGGGACTAGCGGACACTACGAGCAGTACTTC
TRBJ1-1	NA	NA	TRBV7-8	12	CASSLSESEAFF	TGTGCCAGCAGCTTATCGGAGTCTGAAGCTTTCTTT
TRBJ1-4	NA	NA	TRBV7-9	12	CASSSGNEKLFF	TGTGCCAGCAGCTCAGGGAATGAAAAACTGTTTTTT
TRBJ2-2	NA	NA	TRBV5-1	16	CASSTVGASNTGELFF	TGCGCCAGCAGCACAGTGGGGGCCTCGAACACCGGGGAGCTGTTTTTT
TRBJ2-7	NA	NA	TRBV5-1	14	CASNWGFGAYEQYF	TGCGCCAGCAACTGGGGTTTTGGGGCCTACGAGCAGTACTTC
TRBJ1-4	NA	NA	TRBV27	14	CASSLTPTNEKLFF	TGTGCCAGCAGTCTGACACCAACTAATGAAAAACTGTTTTTT
TRBJ2-7	once	NA	TRBV3-1/TRBV3-2	13	CASRHKETYEQYF	TGTGCCAGCAGGCACAAGGAAACCTACGAGCAGTACTTC
TRBJ2-6	NA	NA	TRBV18	17	CASSPGNRALGANVLTF	TGTGCCAGCTCACCAGGTAACAGGGCCCTTGGGGCCAACGTCCTGACTTTC
TRBJ2-7	NA	NA	TRBV6-5	14	CASIGGVGIYEQYF	TGTGCCAGTATCGGGGGAGTTGGTATCTACGAGCAGTACTTC
TRBJ1-2	NA	NA	TRBV12-3/TRBV12-4	12	CATVDTNYGYTF	TGTGCCACGGTGGACACGAACTATGGCTACACCTTC
TRBJ2-1	NA	TRBD2	TRBV4-1	15	CASSQGRLAGDEQFF	TGCGCCAGCAGCCAAGGGAGACTAGCGGGGGATGAGCAGTTCTTC
TRBJ2-3	few	NA	TRBV29-1	13	CSVDWQGSDTQYF	TGCAGCGTTGATTGGCAGGGGTCAGATACGCAGTATTTT
TRBJ1-6	NA	NA	TRBV5-5	15	CASSLASPYNSPLHF	TGTGCCAGCAGCTTGGCGTCGCCCTATAATTCACCCCTCCACTTT
TRBJ1-1	NA	NA	TRBV7-3	14	CASSLMGENTEAFF	TGTGCCAGCAGCTTAATGGGGGAGAACACTGAAGCTTTCTTT
TRBJ2-1	NA	NA	TRBV6-5	12	CASSYPGTEQFF	TGTGCCAGCAGTTACCCGGGGACTGAGCAGTTCTTC
TRBJ1-4	NA	TRBD1	TRBV5-5	18	CASSLGQGLPTTNEKLFF	TGTGCCAGCAGCTTGGGACAGGGGCTCCCAACAACTAATGAAAAACTGTTTTTT
TRBJ1-4	NA	NA	TRBV19	14	CASSGQPTNEKLFF	TGTGCCAGTAGTGGGCAGCCAACTAATGAAAAACTGTTTTTT
TRBJ2-5	once	NA	TRBV19	14	CASRARSQGETQYF	TGTGCCAGTAGGGCCAGGTCCCAGGGAGAGACCCAGTACTTC
TRBJ1-3	NA	TRBD1	TRBV27	14	CASSPRQGGNTIYF	TGTGCCAGCAGTCCGAGACAGGGAGGAAACACCATATATTTT
TRBJ1-5	NA	TRBD1	TRBV27	15	CASSLSQGASQPQHF	TGTGCCAGCAGTTTATCACAGGGGGCGAGTCAGCCCCAGCATTTT
TRBJ1-4	NA	NA	TRBV6-2/TRBV6-3	14	CASSPGGTNEKLFF	TGTGCCAGCAGTCCGGGTGGAACTAATGAAAAACTGTTTTTT
TRBJ2-5	NA	NA	TRBV7-2	12	CASSLLVGTQYF	TGTGCCAGCAGCTTACTGGTTGGGACCCAGTACTTC